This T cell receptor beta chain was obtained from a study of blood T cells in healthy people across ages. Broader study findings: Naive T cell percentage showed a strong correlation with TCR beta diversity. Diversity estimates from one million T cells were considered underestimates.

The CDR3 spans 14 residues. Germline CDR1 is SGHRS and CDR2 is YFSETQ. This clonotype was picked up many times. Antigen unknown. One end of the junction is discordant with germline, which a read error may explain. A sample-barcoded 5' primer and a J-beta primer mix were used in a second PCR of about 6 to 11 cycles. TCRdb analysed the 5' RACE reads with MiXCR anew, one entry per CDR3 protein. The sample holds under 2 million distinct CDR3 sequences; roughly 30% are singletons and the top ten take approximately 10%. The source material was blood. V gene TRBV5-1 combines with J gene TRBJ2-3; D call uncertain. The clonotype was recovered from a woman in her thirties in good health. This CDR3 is CASSLADSTDTQYF. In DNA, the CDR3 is TGTGCCAGCAGCCTTGCGGATAGCACAGATACGCAGTATTTT.